This is a list of T cell receptor beta chains from one sample in a study of blood T cell repertoires in COVID-19. Assay: immunoSEQ multiplex PCR; the TCRdb copy retains only in-frame clones and omits some. The data show nearly 350,000 clones, 75% to 90% seen once. Sequences were obtained from peripheral blood. These receptors came from a woman aged 50 to 60 with COVID-19, enrolled during active disease. The CDR3 runs from the conserved cysteine through the conserved F or W. Fields, in order: V gene, D gene, J gene, clone size, CDR3 protein, CDR3 DNA. The D gene is left open where the match is weak. Only part of the rows carry a size: once, few, many, or a class if the clone is expanded.

TRBV13	.	TRBJ1-3	.	CASSLGRAGASGNTIYF	TGTGCCAGCAGCTTAGGCCGGGCAGGGGCCTCTGGAAACACCATATATTTT
TRBV29-1	.	TRBJ1-2	.	CSVPQQGWYDYGYTF	TGCAGCGTACCTCAACAGGGTTGGTACGACTATGGCTACACCTTC
TRBV30	.	TRBJ2-6	.	CAWSPNRAGANVLTF	TGTGCCTGGAGTCCGAACAGGGCTGGGGCCAACGTCCTGACTTTC
TRBV6-5	.	TRBJ2-7	once	CASPSGGNSYEQYF	TGTGCCAGCCCCTCAGGGGGGAACTCCTACGAGCAGTACTTC
TRBV27	.	TRBJ1-2	.	CASSFGGADGYTF	TGTGCCAGCAGTTTTGGAGGGGCCGATGGCTACACCTTC
TRBV7-5	.	TRBJ1-2	.	CVRSSGRNYGYTF	TGTGTCAGAAGCTCCGGCAGGAACTATGGCTACACCTTC
TRBV7-3	TRBD2	TRBJ2-1	.	CASSLGAGVYNEQFF	TGTGCCAGCAGCTTAGGAGCGGGGGTCTACAATGAGCAGTTCTTC
TRBV6-5	TRBD2	TRBJ2-1	.	CASSSTSSPYNEQFF	TGTGCCAGCAGTTCGACTAGCTCCCCTTACAATGAGCAGTTCTTC
TRBV6-2/TRBV6-3	TRBD1	TRBJ1-1	few	CASSYSGQGATEAFF	TGTGCCAGCAGTTATTCCGGACAGGGGGCCACTGAAGCTTTCTTT
TRBV11-3	.	TRBJ1-1	.	CASSLTGGYTEAFF	TGTGCCAGCAGCTTAACCGGGGGGTACACTGAAGCTTTCTTT
TRBV19	TRBD2	TRBJ2-5	.	CASSNYGLAARGETQYF	TGTGCCAGTAGTAACTACGGACTAGCGGCAAGGGGAGAGACCCAGTACTTC
TRBV2	.	TRBJ2-5	once	CASSDVAGKSEETQYF	TGTGCCAGCAGTGACGTAGCCGGTAAAAGCGAGGAGACCCAGTACTTC
TRBV24-1	.	TRBJ2-2	.	CATSAELEAGELFF	TGTGCCACCAGTGCCGAACTCGAGGCCGGGGAGCTGTTTTTT
TRBV9	TRBD2	TRBJ2-7	.	CASSTLAGPSYEQYF	TGTGCCAGCAGCACACTAGCGGGACCGTCCTACGAGCAGTACTTC
TRBV30	TRBD2	TRBJ2-1	.	CASKGGLAGYNEQFF	TGTGCCTCCAAGGGGGGACTAGCGGGATACAATGAGCAGTTCTTC